This T cell receptor beta chain was recovered during a study of T cells after yellow fever vaccination. Overall study context: Researchers used SMART-Seq v4 Ultra Low Input to prepare fractions that had low cell numbers. Study findings and constraints: The booster saw the reappearance of most primary-vaccination clones (roughly 96% CD4, 70% to 90% CD8).

On this clonotype itself: Its target is not known.

TCR cDNA was made by 5'RACE template switching, adding a universal primer site and UMIs. TCRdb reprocessed the 5' RACE reads via MiXCR and lists one record per CDR3 protein. The sample records about 340,000 distinct CDR3 sequences, about 4% being singletons. This clonotype originated in a man aged 18 to 30 who received the YFV17D yellow fever vaccine. The material was PBMCs, obtained 5 days after the yellow fever booster vaccination.

This CDR3 is CASSQAEGVWNTEAFF. In nucleotides, the CDR3 is TGTGCCAGCAGCCAAGCAGAGGGGGTATGGAACACTGAAGCTTTCTTT. This sequence joins TRBV3-1 and TRBJ1-1, with D tentatively TRBD1 (6 bases). The CDR3 is 16 amino acids. Germline CDR1 reads LGHDT; CDR2 reads YNNKEL (reference sequence). V was shortened by 1 base and J by 1 base, with 13 bases between the two germline ends. Full variable domain (remainder filled in from reference TRBV3-1 and TRBJ1-1): DTAVSQTPKYLVTQMGNDKSIKCEQNLGHDTMYWYKQDSKKFLKIMFSYNNKELIINETVPNRFSPKSPDKAHLNLHINSLELGDSAVYFCASSQAEGVWNTEAFFGQGTRLTVV.